These 13 T cell receptor beta chains were sequenced from one sample in a study of OX40 agonist ivuxolimab in advanced cancers. Repertoires were generated with immunoSEQ multiplex PCR, while TCRdb's copy carries only in-frame clones and drops some. The sample has 100,000 to 140,000 clones, around 90% seen once; the top ten hold 1% to 1.5%. Sample: CD4+ or CD8+ T cells sorted from blood, taken in a trial of the OX40 agonist ivuxolimab. These TCRs come from an adult with an advanced solid tumor such as melanoma, head and neck, liver or kidney cancer.

The genes are TRBV7-9 and TRBJ1-3, with D possibly being TRBD1 (5 bases). V lost 8 bases and J lost 5, with 16 bases in between. The CDR3 length is 14 residues. Germline V gene lookup returns CDR1 SEHNR and CDR2 FQNEAQ (reference sequence). CDR3 loop: CASGAHTDRNTIYF. CDR3 sequence (DNA): TGTGCCAGCGGGGCCCACACGGACCGAAACACCATATATTTT. The entire variable domain, with the rest obtained from reference TRBV7-9 and TRBJ1-3, is as follows: DTGVSQNPRHKITKRGQNVTFRCDPISEHNRLYWYRQTLGQGPEFLTYFQNEAQLEKSRLLSDRFSAERPKGSFSTLEIQRTEQGDSAMYLCASGAHTDRNTIYFGEGSWLTVV.

The V call is TRBV19, the J call TRBJ2-7; 8 positions agree with TRBD2. Trimming cost V 3 bases and J 3 bases; bases outside gene matches: 4. The length of the CDR3 is 14 residues. Germline CDR1 LNHDA, CDR2 SQIVND (reference sequence). The CDR3 DNA is TGTGCCAGTAGTATTTCAGCGGGAGTCTACGAGCAGTACTTC. This encodes CASSISAGVYEQYF.

The chain's CDR3 is CASSQQETQYF. The CDR3 region has the DNA TGCGCCAGCAGCCAGCAAGAGACCCAGTACTTC. The rearrangement joins TRBV5-1 to TRBJ2-5; no reliable D call. The CDR3 spans 11 residues. Looked up from germline, CDR1 is SGHRS and CDR2 is YFSETQ. V was shortened by 4 bases and J by 2 bases, with 3 bases between the two germline ends. Filled out from reference TRBV5-1 and TRBJ2-5, the complete variable domain reads KAGVTQTPRYLIKTRGQQVTLSCSPISGHRSVSWYQQTPGQGLQFLFEYFSETQRNKGNFPGRFSGRQFSNSRSEMNVSTLELGDSALYLCASSQQETQYFGPGTRLLVL.

The chain recombines TRBV7-3 with TRBJ2-1; 11 nucleotides align to TRBD2. V lost 5 bases to trimming and J lost 3 bases; unmatched junction nucleotides: 3. The length of the CDR3 is 15 residues. The germline V gene has CDR1 SGHTA and CDR2 FQGTGA. The CDR3 bases are TGTGCCAGCAGCACAACTAGCGGGAGCTACAATGAGCAGTTCTTC. Translation gives CASSTTSGSYNEQFF.

CDR3 region: CASSSRGLAGGVGEQYF. CDR3 nucleotides: TGTGCCAGCAGCTCCAGGGGACTAGCGGGAGGAGTCGGCGAGCAGTACTTC. The V gene is TRBV9, the J gene TRBJ2-7; 15 bases are shared with TRBD2. Trimming at V came to 4 bases and at J to 6 bases, leaving 11 bases not matched to a gene. The CDR3 runs to 17 residues. The germline V gene has CDR1 SGDLS and CDR2 YYNGEE.

This chain's CDR3 is CASSLVLAGSTDTQYF. Here the CDR3 DNA reads TGTGCCAGCAGTTTAGTCTTAGCGGGATCCACAGATACGCAGTATTTT. The V gene is TRBV28, the J gene TRBJ2-3, with TRBD2 matching 8 bases. Per the germline V gene, CDR1 is MDHEN and CDR2 is SYDVKM. The CDR3 sequence is 16 residues long. V was pared by 2 bases and J by 2 bases, with 6 bases of the junction left unmatched.

The J gene is TRBJ2-2, the V gene TRBV2; 10 bases agree with TRBD2. CDR3 length: 15 amino acids. Germline values: CDR1 SNHLY, CDR2 FYNNEI. J gave up 7 bases and V 6 bases, and 8 bases lay outside the gene matches. The CDR3 DNA sequence: TGTGCCAGCAGCCCCATCAGCGGGAGGGGCGGGGAGCTGTTTTTT. The encoded protein is CASSPISGRGGELFF.

CDR3 loop: CASSLAFGLAYYEQYF. The CDR3 DNA reads TGCGCCAGCAGCTTGGCATTTGGGCTAGCTTACTACGAGCAGTACTTC. The J gene is TRBJ2-7, the V gene TRBV5-1, with D perhaps matching TRBD2 (5 bases). Germline lookup yields CDR1 SGHRS and CDR2 YFSETQ. The CDR3 runs 16 residues. Between the trimmed V and J ends, which lost 0 bases and 3 bases, there was a span of 16 bases.

The chain combines TRBV7-8 with TRBJ1-2; D is perhaps TRBD1 (5 bases). CDR1 is SGHVS and CDR2 is FQNEAQ in the germline V gene. This CDR3 has 16 amino acids. V lost 1 base to trimming and J lost 4 bases, with 16 bases between them. The CDR3 DNA reads as TGTGCCAGCAGCTTAGACTCTCCTGGTCAGGGCTATGGCTACACCTTC. Residues: CASSLDSPGQGYGYTF.

The sample holds a few counts of this clone. The rearrangement joins TRBV28 to TRBJ2-1; 10 positions agree with TRBD2. V lost 6 bases and J lost 8; bases outside the gene matches: 7. The CDR3 length is 14 residues. From germline, CDR1 is MDHEN and CDR2 SYDVKM. Here the CDR3 reads CASSRTSGWDEQFF. The DNA for the CDR3 is TGTGCCAGCAGCAGGACTAGCGGTTGGGATGAGCAGTTCTTC.

This sequence joins TRBV30 and TRBJ1-1; D is possibly TRBD1 (5 bases). The CDR3 length is 11 residues. Germline CDR1 is GTSNPN and CDR2 is SVGIG (reference sequence). V shed 5 bases and J shed 8 bases, with 12 bases lying between them. The CDR3 DNA follows: TGTGCCTGGTCGGGGCAGGGAGAAGCTTTCTTT. Its translation is CAWSGQGEAFF.

The rearrangement joins TRBV28 to TRBJ2-3, with D hard to call. The CDR3 has 15 residues. CDR1 and CDR2 from the germline V gene are MDHEN and SYDVKM. Trimming left V 7 bases short and J 5 bases short, with 19 bases between. CDR3 bases: TGTGCCAGCACTGACCGGGTTCTACAAGGAGATACGCAGTATTTT. Encoded protein: CASTDRVLQGDTQYF.

The chain combines TRBV9 with TRBJ2-6; D is ambiguous. The CDR3 runs 15 residues. Germline CDR1 reads SGDLS; CDR2 reads YYNGEE. V was cut by 0 bases and J by 0 bases, with 4 bases left in between. This CDR3 reads CASSVAASGANVLTF. The CDR3 DNA reads TGTGCCAGCAGCGTAGCTGCCTCTGGGGCCAACGTCCTGACTTTC.